The sequence of this T cell receptor beta chain was determined in a study of T cell repertoires in cytomegalovirus infection. CDR3 length equals 19 residues. Germline CDR1 DFQATT, CDR2 SNEGSKA (reference sequence). V was pared by 4 bases and J by 8 bases, with 19 bases of the junction left unmatched. MiXCR, applied by TCRdb to the reads, yields one record per CDR3 protein. The sample shows about 190,000 distinct CDR3 sequences, 28% of them seen only once. The sequencing sample was made of PBMCs. V and J are TRBV20-1 and TRBJ2-3, with TRBD2 matching 15 bases. The TCR comes from a human donor in good health (CMV status not recorded). Some clones in this sample may be carry-over from other donors' samples. This CDR3 reads CSATSPGLAGGAGGATQYF. Written as DNA, the CDR3 is TGCAGTGCTACATCGCCGGGACTAGCGGGGGGTGCCGGGGGAGCTACGCAGTATTTT.